The clone carrying this TCR beta chain was picked up many times. The antigen is undetermined. The sample originates from a study of T cells after yellow fever vaccination. Study results and caveats: Peaking on day 5 versus 15, the secondary response was faster but weaker. At approximately 96% for CD4 and 88% for CD8, most primary-vaccination clones showed up again after the booster. In FACS-sorted repertoires, abundant clonotypes from the bulk population could appear as contaminants.

In germline, CDR1 is MGHRA, CDR2 YSYEKL. V lost 4 bases and J lost 0; bases outside the gene matches: 6. This CDR3 has 16 residues. In making TCR cDNA, 5'RACE template switching added a universal primer site and UMIs to it. One entry per CDR3 protein, called by TCRdb with MiXCR from the 5' RACE reads. The profile shows roughly 170,000 distinct CDR3 sequences, about 6.2% of them singletons. The J gene is TRBJ1-3, the V gene TRBV4-1, with 7 bases lining up with TRBD1. Source: CD4+ T cells sorted from PBMCs, taken on the day of the first yellow fever vaccination. The receptor comes from a man in his late teens or twenties who received the YFV17D yellow fever vaccine. In DNA form, the CDR3 reads TGCGCCAGCAGCCTCCTAGCAGGGGGCTCTGGAAACACCATATATTTT. It yields the protein CASSLLAGGSGNTIYF.